A selection of T cell receptor beta chains follows, all from one sample in a study of T-cell memory formation after mild COVID-19. MiXCR, run by TCRdb on the 5' RACE reads, gives a single entry per CDR3 protein. The sample yields around 340,000 distinct CDR3 sequences, roughly 13% seen once. The sample was PBMCs or a T cell subset sorted from them (not recorded which). The receptor source for this set is a man between 18 and 35 years old who had mild COVID-19 (a few samples of this study predate the infection). Cell type and time point are not known. Both conserved end residues are part of each CDR3. D genes are given only for firm matches. Some rows have no size entry. The others give once, few or many, or a class for an expanded clone.

d_call: -
v_call: TRBV15
clone_size: few
j_call: TRBJ2-5
cdr3_aa: CATSRDSWIGGGPLETQYF
cdr3_nt: TGTGCCACCAGCAGAGATTCCTGGATAGGTGGGGGGCCCCTAGAGACCCAGTACTTC

d_call: -
v_call: TRBV20-1
clone_size: few
j_call: TRBJ2-3
cdr3_aa: CSARNPGASDTQYF
cdr3_nt: TGCAGTGCTAGAAATCCGGGGGCGTCAGATACGCAGTATTTT

d_call: -
v_call: TRBV7-2
clone_size: -
j_call: TRBJ2-3
cdr3_aa: CASSRITGSSTDTQYF
cdr3_nt: TGTGCCAGCAGCCGAATAACAGGTTCTAGCACAGATACGCAGTATTTT

d_call: TRBD1
v_call: TRBV5-1
clone_size: -
j_call: TRBJ1-1
cdr3_aa: CASSFGTGDMNTEAFF
cdr3_nt: TGCGCCAGCAGCTTCGGGACAGGGGACATGAACACTGAAGCTTTCTTT

d_call: -
v_call: TRBV4-3
clone_size: -
j_call: TRBJ1-1
cdr3_aa: CASSPTGTEAFF
cdr3_nt: TGCGCCAGCAGCCCGACGGGCACTGAAGCTTTCTTT

d_call: -
v_call: TRBV6-2/TRBV6-3
clone_size: few
j_call: TRBJ1-4
cdr3_aa: CASSYSTGANEKLFF
cdr3_nt: TGTGCCAGCAGTTACTCGACGGGTGCTAATGAAAAACTGTTTTTT

d_call: TRBD1
v_call: TRBV5-6
clone_size: many
j_call: TRBJ2-3
cdr3_aa: CASSRQGGDTQYF
cdr3_nt: TGTGCCAGCAGTCGACAGGGGGGAGATACGCAGTATTTT

d_call: -
v_call: TRBV28
clone_size: few
j_call: TRBJ1-2
cdr3_aa: CASSFTDTNYGYTF
cdr3_nt: TGTGCCAGCAGTTTCACAGATACTAACTATGGCTACACCTTC

d_call: TRBD1
v_call: TRBV7-2
clone_size: -
j_call: TRBJ2-4
cdr3_aa: CASSQQGMFGDIQYF
cdr3_nt: TGTGCCAGCAGCCAACAGGGGATGTTTGGGGACATTCAGTACTTC

d_call: -
v_call: TRBV5-6
clone_size: few
j_call: TRBJ1-1
cdr3_aa: CASSNRNRENTEAFF
cdr3_nt: TGTGCCAGCAGCAACCGGAACAGGGAGAACACTGAAGCTTTCTTT

d_call: -
v_call: TRBV6-2/TRBV6-3
clone_size: few
j_call: TRBJ2-3
cdr3_aa: CASRWMRNTDTQYF
cdr3_nt: TGTGCCAGCAGGTGGATGAGGAACACAGATACGCAGTATTTT

d_call: TRBD1
v_call: TRBV11-2
clone_size: -
j_call: TRBJ1-2
cdr3_aa: CASRPTGIYYGYTF
cdr3_nt: TGTGCCAGCAGACCGACAGGGATCTACTATGGCTACACCTTC

d_call: TRBD2
v_call: TRBV12-3/TRBV12-4
clone_size: -
j_call: TRBJ2-3
cdr3_aa: CASSDRGRISGGSTDTQYF
cdr3_nt: TGTGCCAGCAGTGACAGGGGTAGGATTAGCGGGGGGAGCACAGATACGCAGTATTTT

d_call: -
v_call: TRBV4-1
clone_size: -
j_call: TRBJ1-1
cdr3_aa: CASSHFLDPGRTEAFF
cdr3_nt: TGCGCCAGCAGCCACTTCCTCGACCCGGGAAGGACTGAAGCTTTCTTT

d_call: -
v_call: TRBV6-5
clone_size: -
j_call: TRBJ1-4
cdr3_aa: CASRSTGLPTNEKLFF
cdr3_nt: TGTGCCAGCAGGTCCACAGGTCTTCCAACTAATGAAAAACTGTTTTTT

d_call: -
v_call: TRBV20-1
clone_size: -
j_call: TRBJ2-3
cdr3_aa: CSATDRGGSPVDTQYF
cdr3_nt: TGCAGTGCTACGGACCGCGGGGGCTCCCCCGTGGATACGCAGTATTTT

d_call: -
v_call: TRBV5-1
clone_size: few
j_call: TRBJ2-5
cdr3_aa: CASSNSPGPGEETQYF
cdr3_nt: TGCGCCAGCAGCAACAGTCCGGGACCGGGGGAGGAGACCCAGTACTTC

d_call: -
v_call: TRBV5-1
clone_size: few
j_call: TRBJ2-1
cdr3_aa: CASSLMRRVSPLHPSYNEQFF
cdr3_nt: TGCGCCAGCAGCCTTATGAGACGGGTATCTCCCCTCCATCCCTCCTACAATGAGCAGTTCTTC

d_call: TRBD1
v_call: TRBV27
clone_size: once
j_call: TRBJ2-1
cdr3_aa: CASSLYWGQGDNEQFF
cdr3_nt: TGTGCCAGCAGTTTATATTGGGGACAGGGTGACAATGAGCAGTTCTTC

d_call: -
v_call: TRBV9
clone_size: few
j_call: TRBJ2-3
cdr3_aa: CASSVPPADTQYF
cdr3_nt: TGTGCCAGCAGCGTCCCACCAGCAGATACGCAGTATTTT

d_call: TRBD2
v_call: TRBV4-3
clone_size: few
j_call: TRBJ2-1
cdr3_aa: CASSQDLASGGASYNEQFF
cdr3_nt: TGCGCCAGCAGCCAAGATCTTGCCAGCGGGGGGGCCTCCTACAATGAGCAGTTCTTC

d_call: -
v_call: TRBV10-3
clone_size: few
j_call: TRBJ1-1
cdr3_aa: CAISESLGANTEAFF
cdr3_nt: TGTGCCATCAGTGAGTCGTTAGGGGCGAACACTGAAGCTTTCTTT

d_call: TRBD1
v_call: TRBV7-9
clone_size: -
j_call: TRBJ2-4
cdr3_aa: CASSPRDRGLAKNIQYF
cdr3_nt: TGTGCCAGCAGCCCTAGGGACAGGGGGCTAGCCAAAAACATTCAGTACTTC

d_call: TRBD2
v_call: TRBV5-1
clone_size: many
j_call: TRBJ2-1
cdr3_aa: CASSPTSSYNEQFF
cdr3_nt: TGCGCCAGCAGCCCGACTAGCAGTTACAATGAGCAGTTCTTC

d_call: -
v_call: TRBV4-3
clone_size: -
j_call: TRBJ2-2
cdr3_aa: CASSHATNTGELFF
cdr3_nt: TGCGCCAGCAGCCATGCTACGAACACCGGGGAGCTGTTTTTT

d_call: -
v_call: TRBV5-1
clone_size: -
j_call: TRBJ1-2
cdr3_aa: CASSLEGRGTGYTF
cdr3_nt: TGCGCCAGCAGCTTGGAGGGCAGGGGAACTGGCTACACCTTC

d_call: -
v_call: TRBV11-1
clone_size: -
j_call: TRBJ2-3
cdr3_aa: CASSPPDRLIDTQYF
cdr3_nt: TGTGCCAGCAGCCCTCCCGACCGTCTCATCGATACGCAGTATTTT

d_call: TRBD1
v_call: TRBV20-1
clone_size: few
j_call: TRBJ1-2
cdr3_aa: CSARQRGQVIGGYTF
cdr3_nt: TGCAGTGCTAGACAAAGGGGACAGGTTATAGGAGGCTACACCTTC

d_call: -
v_call: TRBV5-1
clone_size: -
j_call: TRBJ2-3
cdr3_aa: CASSFDLDSQYF
cdr3_nt: TGCGCCAGCAGCTTCGACTTAGATTCGCAGTATTTT

d_call: -
v_call: TRBV5-1
clone_size: few
j_call: TRBJ2-1
cdr3_aa: CASSLGEWRGQNEQFF
cdr3_nt: TGCGCCAGCAGCTTGGGGGAGTGGCGGGGGCAAAATGAGCAGTTCTTC

d_call: -
v_call: TRBV18
clone_size: many
j_call: TRBJ2-7
cdr3_aa: CASSPRDGSYEQYF
cdr3_nt: TGTGCCAGCTCACCACGGGACGGTTCCTACGAGCAGTACTTC

d_call: -
v_call: TRBV7-3
clone_size: few
j_call: TRBJ2-1
cdr3_aa: CASSLKASRAYNEQFF
cdr3_nt: TGTGCCAGCAGCTTAAAGGCCAGCAGGGCCTACAATGAGCAGTTCTTC

d_call: -
v_call: TRBV12-3/TRBV12-4
clone_size: few
j_call: TRBJ2-3
cdr3_aa: CASRRSMGEDTQYF
cdr3_nt: TGTGCCAGCCGCCGTTCAATGGGGGAAGATACGCAGTATTTT

d_call: -
v_call: TRBV28
clone_size: few
j_call: TRBJ1-1
cdr3_aa: CASSGGDDTEAFF
cdr3_nt: TGTGCCAGCAGCGGGGGAGACGACACTGAAGCTTTCTTT

d_call: TRBD2
v_call: TRBV29-1
clone_size: few
j_call: TRBJ2-7
cdr3_aa: CSVAVAGDLGEQYF
cdr3_nt: TGCAGCGTTGCAGTAGCGGGGGACCTGGGGGAGCAGTACTTC

d_call: TRBD2
v_call: TRBV4-1
clone_size: few
j_call: TRBJ2-5
cdr3_aa: CASSPLSGVKTQYF
cdr3_nt: TGCGCCAGCAGCCCCCTTAGCGGGGTTAAGACCCAGTACTTC

d_call: -
v_call: TRBV29-1
clone_size: -
j_call: TRBJ2-4
cdr3_aa: CSVVGVAKNIQYF
cdr3_nt: TGCAGCGTTGTGGGGGTAGCCAAAAACATTCAGTACTTC